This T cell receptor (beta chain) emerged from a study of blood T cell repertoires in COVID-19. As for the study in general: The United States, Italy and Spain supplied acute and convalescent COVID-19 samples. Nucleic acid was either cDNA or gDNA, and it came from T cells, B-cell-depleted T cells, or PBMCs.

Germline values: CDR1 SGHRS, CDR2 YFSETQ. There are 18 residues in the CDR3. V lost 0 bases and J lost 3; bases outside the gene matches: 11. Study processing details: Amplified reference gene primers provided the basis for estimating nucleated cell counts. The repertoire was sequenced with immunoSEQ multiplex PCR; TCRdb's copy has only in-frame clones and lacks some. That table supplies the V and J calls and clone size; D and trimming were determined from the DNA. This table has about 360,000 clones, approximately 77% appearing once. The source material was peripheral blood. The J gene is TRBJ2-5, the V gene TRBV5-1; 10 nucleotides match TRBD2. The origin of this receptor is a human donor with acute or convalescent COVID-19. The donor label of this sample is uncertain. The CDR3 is CASSLALTSGVTKETQYF. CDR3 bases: TGCGCCAGCAGCTTGGCCCTAACTAGCGGGGTGACTAAAGAGACCCAGTACTTC.